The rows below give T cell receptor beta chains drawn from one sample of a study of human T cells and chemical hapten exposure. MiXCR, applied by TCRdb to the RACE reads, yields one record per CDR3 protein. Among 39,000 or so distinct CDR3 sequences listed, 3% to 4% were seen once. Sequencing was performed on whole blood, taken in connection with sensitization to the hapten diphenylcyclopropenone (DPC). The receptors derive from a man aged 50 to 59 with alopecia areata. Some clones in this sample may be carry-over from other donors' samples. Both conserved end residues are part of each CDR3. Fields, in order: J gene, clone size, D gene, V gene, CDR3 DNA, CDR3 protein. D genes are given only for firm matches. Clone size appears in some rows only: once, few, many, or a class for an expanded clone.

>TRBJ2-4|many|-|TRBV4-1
TGCGCCAGCAGCCAACAATTATCGCTAGCCGGTCCCAAAAACATTCAGTACTTC
CASSQQLSLAGPKNIQYF
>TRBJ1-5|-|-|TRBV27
TGTGCCAGCAGTTTATCGGGTTACAGGTTGGCACAGCCCCAGCATTTT
CASSLSGYRLAQPQHF
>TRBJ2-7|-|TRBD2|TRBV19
TGTGCCAGTACTACTACAGGACTAGCGGCCCACGAGCAGTACTTC
CASTTTGLAAHEQYF
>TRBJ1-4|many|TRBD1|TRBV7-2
TGTGCCAGCAGCTTAGAGCCCCAGACAGGGGCTTGGGAAAAACTGTTTTTT
CASSLEPQTGAWEKLFF
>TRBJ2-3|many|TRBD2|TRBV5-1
TGCGCCAGCAGCCCGGGACTAGCGGTCTCCGGCGTGGATACGCAGTATTTT
CASSPGLAVSGVDTQYF
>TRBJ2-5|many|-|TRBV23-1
TGCGCCAGCGCCGCGACAGTTACGCGAGAGACCCAGTACTTC
CASAATVTRETQYF
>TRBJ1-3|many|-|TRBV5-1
TGCGCCAGCAGCTTGGATAGCAGGGTCTCCTCTGGAAACACCATATATTTT
CASSLDSRVSSGNTIYF
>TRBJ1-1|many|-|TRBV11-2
TGTGCCAGCAGCTTTCGATATGAAGCTTTCTTT
CASSFRYEAFF
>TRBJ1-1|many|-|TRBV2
TGTGCCAGCAGTCCCCGTGGGAGGGCCGCTGAAGCTTTCTTT
CASSPRGRAAEAFF
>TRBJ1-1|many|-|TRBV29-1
TGCAGCGTTGAATCCGGGAACACTGAAGCTTTCTTT
CSVESGNTEAFF
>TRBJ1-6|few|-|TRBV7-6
TGTGCCAGCAGCCAAGGTGGAGGGGGGACTTCACCCCTCCACTTT
CASSQGGGGTSPLHF
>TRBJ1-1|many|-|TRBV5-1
TGCGCCAGCAGCCGGGAGACGAACACTGAAGCTTTCTTT
CASSRETNTEAFF
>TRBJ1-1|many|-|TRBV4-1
TGCGCCAGCAGCCAAGATCGGGGGATAGGAGGTGAAGCTTTCTTT
CASSQDRGIGGEAFF
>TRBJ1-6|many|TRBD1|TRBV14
TGTGCCAGCAGCCGACAGGGTGATAATTCACCCCTCCACTTT
CASSRQGDNSPLHF
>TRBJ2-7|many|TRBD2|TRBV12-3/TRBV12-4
TGTGCCAGCAGCTACCGGACTAGCGGGACTAGCTCCTACGAGCAGTACTTC
CASSYRTSGTSSYEQYF
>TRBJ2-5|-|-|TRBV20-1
TGCAGTGCTTTGTATTTCAGGGTAGAAGAGACCCAGTACTTC
CSALYFRVEETQYF
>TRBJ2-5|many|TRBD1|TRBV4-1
TGCGCCAGCAGCCTCATAGGACAGGGGGCTTATGAGACCCAGTACTTC
CASSLIGQGAYETQYF
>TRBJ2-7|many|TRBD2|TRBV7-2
TGTGCCAGCAGCACCCAGAGCGGGGGGCGCGAGCAGTACTTC
CASSTQSGGREQYF
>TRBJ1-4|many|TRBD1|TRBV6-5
TGTGCCAGCAGCCTTCTCCGGGACAGGTCGGGTGAAAAACTGTTTTTT
CASSLLRDRSGEKLFF
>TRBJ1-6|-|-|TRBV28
TGTGCCAGCAGTTCAGCGAATTCACCCCTCCACTTT
CASSSANSPLHF
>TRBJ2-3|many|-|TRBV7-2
TGTGCCAGCAGCTTTCAGGGAACAGATACGCAGTATTTT
CASSFQGTDTQYF
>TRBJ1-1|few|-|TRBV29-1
TGCAGCCCCATTCAGGTCGGGGAAGCTTTCTTT
CSPIQVGEAFF
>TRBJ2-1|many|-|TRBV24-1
TGTGCCACCAGTGATTTCCAGAGCTCCTACAATGAGCAGTTCTTC
CATSDFQSSYNEQFF
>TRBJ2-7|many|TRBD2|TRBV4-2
TGTGCCAGCAGCCAAGATCCCCACAGAGGACTAGCAGGCGACGAGCAGTACTTC
CASSQDPHRGLAGDEQYF
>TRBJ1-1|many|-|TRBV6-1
TGTGCCAGCATCGTGGGTTCAGGTCCCGGGAACACTGAAGCTTTCTTT
CASIVGSGPGNTEAFF
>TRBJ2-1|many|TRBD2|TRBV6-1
TGTGCCAGCAGCCTCATTGGGAGGGCTCCTGAGCAGTTCTTC
CASSLIGRAPEQFF
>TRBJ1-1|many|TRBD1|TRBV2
TGTGCCAGCAGTCCCGGGACAGGGGTAGGCACTGAAGCTTTCTTT
CASSPGTGVGTEAFF
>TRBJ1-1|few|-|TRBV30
TGTGCCTGGAGTGTACTGCAGGGTGGCACTGAAGCTTTCTTT
CAWSVLQGGTEAFF
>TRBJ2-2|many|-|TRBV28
TGTGCCAGCAGTTTAACCAGGAACACCGGGGAGCTGTTTTTT
CASSLTRNTGELFF
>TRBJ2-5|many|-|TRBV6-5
TGTGCCAGCAGCCCCGGGGCGGTTCAAGAGACCCAGTACTTC
CASSPGAVQETQYF
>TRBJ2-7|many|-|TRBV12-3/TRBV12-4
TGTGCCAGCAGTTCTGCCGACAGGGACTTCGAGCAGTACTTC
CASSSADRDFEQYF
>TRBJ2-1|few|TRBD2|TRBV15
TGTGCCACCAGCAGAGCGTCAGGGACTAGCTTTAATGAGCAGTTCTTC
CATSRASGTSFNEQFF
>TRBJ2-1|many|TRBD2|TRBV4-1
TGCGCCAGCAGCCTCACCGGGACTAGCGGACAAGAGCAGTTCTTC
CASSLTGTSGQEQFF
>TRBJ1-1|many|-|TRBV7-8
TGTGCCAGCAGCTTAGCGCCGGGGGCGGCGTACACTGAAGCTTTCTTT
CASSLAPGAAYTEAFF
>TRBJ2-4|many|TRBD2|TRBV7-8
TGTGCCAGCAGCTCCCGACTAGCGGGACCCAACATTCAGTACTTC
CASSSRLAGPNIQYF
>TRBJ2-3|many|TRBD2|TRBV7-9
TGTGCCAGCAGTCTTACCGGGACTAGCGGGAGATACACAGATACGCAGTATTTT
CASSLTGTSGRYTDTQYF
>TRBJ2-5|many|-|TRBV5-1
TGCGCCAGCAGCTTCGGACAAACACAAGAGACCCAGTACTTC
CASSFGQTQETQYF
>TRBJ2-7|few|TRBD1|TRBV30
TGTGCCTGGAGTGAAGGACAGGGAGTATGGGAGCAGTACTTC
CAWSEGQGVWEQYF
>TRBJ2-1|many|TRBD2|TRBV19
TGTGCCAGTACCGTAGCGGGGGCTTTCGTCAGTGAGCAGTTCTTC
CASTVAGAFVSEQFF
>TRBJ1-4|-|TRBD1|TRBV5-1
TGCGCCAGCAGCTTGGAGGGACAGGTACTGGAAAAACTGTTTTTT
CASSLEGQVLEKLFF
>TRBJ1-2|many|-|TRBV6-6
TGTGCCAGCAGTTCCCCGCTGGGGGGAAACTATGGCTACACCTTC
CASSSPLGGNYGYTF
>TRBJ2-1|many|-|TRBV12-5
TGTGCTAGTGGTTTGGTTATCTATACTCGGGAGCAGTTCTTC
CASGLVIYTREQFF
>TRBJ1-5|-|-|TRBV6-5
TGTGCCAGCAGGCAAGGAGATCAGCCCCAGCATTTT
CASRQGDQPQHF
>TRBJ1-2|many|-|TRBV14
TGTGCCAGCAGCCTGACCGGGACACGTAACTATGGCTACACCTTC
CASSLTGTRNYGYTF
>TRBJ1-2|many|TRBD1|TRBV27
TGTGCCAGCAGCTTACAGGGGGCTCAAGGCTACACCTTC
CASSLQGAQGYTF
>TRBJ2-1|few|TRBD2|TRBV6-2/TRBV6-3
TGTGCCAGCAGTCGACTAGCGGGAGAGGTGGGTGAGCAGTTCTTC
CASSRLAGEVGEQFF
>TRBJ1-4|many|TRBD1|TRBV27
TGTGCCAGCGGACAGGGCTTGGGGGGCTCAGCAACTAATGAAAAACTGTTTTTT
CASGQGLGGSATNEKLFF
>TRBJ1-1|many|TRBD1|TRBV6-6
TGTGTCACCTCGGGACAGATTGGAGCTTTCTTT
CVTSGQIGAFF
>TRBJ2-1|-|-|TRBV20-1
TGCAGTGCTAGAGATGCCCTACAAGGCCCGGTGCAGTTCTTC
CSARDALQGPVQFF
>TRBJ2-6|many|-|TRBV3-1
TGTGCCAGCAGCCAAGCGGGACAACGATCTGGGGCCAACGTCCTGACTTTC
CASSQAGQRSGANVLTF
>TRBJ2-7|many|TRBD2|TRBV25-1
TGTGCCACCGGACTAGCGGGGCCCTCCGAGCAGTACTTC
CATGLAGPSEQYF
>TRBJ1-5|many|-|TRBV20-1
TGCAGTGCTAGCCGTCCGGACCTTAATCAGCCCCAGCATTTT
CSASRPDLNQPQHF
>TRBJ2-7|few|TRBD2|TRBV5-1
TGCGCCAGCAGAACCGCTAGCGGCGGGATAGACAAGCAGTACTTC
CASRTASGGIDKQYF